These T cell receptor beta chains were read from a single sample in a study of blood T cell repertoires in COVID-19. Clones were sequenced by immunoSEQ multiplex PCR, and TCRdb holds only the in-frame ones, with some missing. The sample lists about 370,000 clones, about 89% occurring once. Input material: peripheral blood. The receptors were gathered from a woman aged 25-40 years with COVID-19, enrolled during active disease. CDR3s include the opening cysteine and the closing phenylalanine or tryptophan. D genes are given only for firm matches.

TRBV29-1	TRBD1	CSVEPGGTEAFF
TRBV7-9	TRBD2	CASSFGGRVPFF
TRBV20-1	TRBD1	CSASRTGTGDYEQYF
TRBV10-3	-	CAISEFGQGRRYTGELFF
TRBV7-2	-	CASSPAGYQPQHF
TRBV7-2	TRBD1	CASSSQGAEGYTF
TRBV19	-	CASRTDSNTEAFF
TRBV6-5	-	CASSYGGNTEAFF
TRBV6-6	-	CASSYSIGSSDTQYF
TRBV9	TRBD2	CASSTGLAGDNEQFF
TRBV24-1	TRBD1	CATSERDRGVRDTQYF
TRBV7-9	TRBD1	CASSSRDRQNTGELFF
TRBV6-6	TRBD1	CASSYPRDRRNEKLFF
TRBV5-6	TRBD2	CASSLYGGGATLHEQYF
TRBV18	TRBD1	CASTTGTATNEKLFF
TRBV24-1	-	CATSDPRGTREAFF
TRBV5-1	-	CASSVGSGSIETQYF
TRBV9	TRBD2	CASSSGGSTDTQYF
TRBV5-1	TRBD2	CASSYGGGIGDTQYF
TRBV5-1	-	CASSLVENYGYTF
TRBV5-1	-	CASSLGGTSPGELFF
TRBV19	-	CASSIGDLGNEQFF
TRBV4-3	TRBD2	CASSQDRTSGSARGETQYF
TRBV28	TRBD1	CASSRTGYGYTF
TRBV24-1	-	CATSDLGQPGGGYTF
TRBV19	TRBD2	CASMRTSGGHEQFF
TRBV19	TRBD1	CASAPGQGFYEQYF
TRBV2	TRBD2	CASRGRLAGAYNEQFF
TRBV2	-	CASTKLHGEPQHF
TRBV30	TRBD1	CAWRMGQGEDGYTF
TRBV5-4	TRBD2	CASSSPAGSQETQYF
TRBV19	-	CASSLLQGSKNIQYF
TRBV18	TRBD2	CASSGRTSLTDTQYF
TRBV5-1	-	CASSLSGRGEVDTQYF
TRBV28	TRBD1	CASKPGFQGGSGNTIYF
TRBV4-3	-	CASSQEGGRDTGELFF
TRBV30	-	CAWSVDGSGTEAFF
TRBV27	TRBD2	CASSLLAGGINTGELFF
TRBV5-5	-	CASSLPRAQNIQYF
TRBV7-2	-	CASSLDREVTDTQYF
TRBV2	-	CASSEALPGVVNTIYF
TRBV9	TRBD1	CASSALDREIPEAFF
TRBV6-5	TRBD2	CASSYSGAGQETQYF
TRBV25-1	TRBD1	CASSEYTHRGDGYTF
TRBV6-2/TRBV6-3	TRBD1	CASSYSNGQGITDTQYF
TRBV7-9	TRBD2	CASSPGTSEGTQYF
TRBV27	TRBD1	CASSYDRANEQYF
TRBV7-9	-	CASSLAGNPYGYTF